The clone carrying this TCR beta chain was recorded a few times. What it binds is unknown. The data stem from a study of CD8 T cells in ankylosing spondylitis. General study points: Significantly higher representation of disease-linked clones was reported for matched ankylosing spondylitis synovial fluid. About 8 highly homologous variants made up a TCR beta motif, and this motif appeared characteristic of ankylosing spondylitis blood. Disease-linked clones, CD8+, were relatively rare in peripheral blood.

TCR beta libraries were made by quantitative 5'-RACE with molecular barcodes. TCRdb analysed the 5' RACE reads with MiXCR anew, one entry per CDR3 protein. The sample holds fewer than 650,000 distinct CDR3 sequences, more than 9.5% seen once. Per the germline V gene, CDR1 is WNHNN and CDR2 is SYGVQD (reference sequence). V lost 8 bases, J lost 0 bases, and 20 bases stayed unmatched. The CDR3 length is 20 residues. The chain couples TRBV10-1 to TRBJ2-1; 9 bases are a match to TRBD2. Sequencing input: blood, either unsorted or a sorted T cell fraction (not recorded which). This sequence originates from a male donor with ankylosing spondylitis. The DNA for the CDR3 is TGCGCCAGCTCCCCGACTGGGCTAGCGGGAACGAAGGGCTCCTACAATGAGCAGTTCTTC. Its protein product is CASSPTGLAGTKGSYNEQFF.